A single sample is the source of the 23 T cell receptor beta chains below, sequenced in a study of cytomegalovirus exposure and HLA in healthy donors. The PCR was carried out with 60 Vbeta primers and 13 Jbeta primers. Sequencing was performed with immunoSEQ multiplex PCR; in TCRdb, only in-frame clones are kept and a portion is missing. The top ten clones hold about 2% of a sample with hundreds of thousands of clones, over 85% of them seen once. Source material: PBMCs. All receptors derive from a woman aged 18-29 years in good health and CMV-seronegative.

This chain uses TRBV5-5 with TRBJ2-7, with 8 bases lining up with TRBD2. In germline, CDR1 is SGHKS, CDR2 YYEKEE (reference sequence). The CDR3 runs 18 residues. With V trimmed by 4 bases and J by 2 bases, 17 bases remained unmatched. The CDR3 loop reads CASSRHSASGLRPYEQYF. The CDR3 DNA is TGTGCCAGCAGCCGTCACAGCGCTAGCGGGTTGAGGCCCTACGAGCAGTACTTC.

The gene calls are TRBV27 and TRBJ1-2; D may be TRBD1 (5 bases). This CDR3 comprises 13 residues. CDR1 is MNHEY, CDR2 SMNVEV, per germline (reference sequence). Trimming took 5 bases from V and 5 from J, leaving 12 bases between them. The CDR3 coding sequence is TGTGCCAGCAGTATGGTCGGGGGTTATGGCTACACCTTC. It translates to CASSMVGGYGYTF.

There are a few counts of this clone. This chain links TRBV6-5 with TRBJ2-4, with D maybe TRBD2 (7 bases). The CDR3 covers 16 residues. CDR1 MNHEY and CDR2 SVGAGI come from the germline V gene. V gave up 4 bases and J gave up 1 base, with 14 bases separating them. The CDR3 bases are TGTGCCAGCAGTTCTGAGGGGGGGTTTGCCAAAAACATTCAGTACTTC. This codes for CASSSEGGFAKNIQYF.

The rearrangement links TRBV4-1 to TRBJ2-5; 10 bases are shared with TRBD1. The assigned J gene may be wrong: the sequence end matches TRBJ2-7 better. Germline CDR1 and CDR2: MGHRA and YSYEKL. The CDR3 is 17 residues long. The CDR3 region is CASSQPSDRGSSYEQYF. The CDR3 DNA reads TGCGCCAGCAGCCAACCATCGGACAGGGGGAGCTCCTACGAGCAGTACTTC.

V usage is TRBV7-2 and J usage is TRBJ2-7; 15 bases map to TRBD2. The germline V gene encodes CDR1 SGHTA and CDR2 FQGNSA. V was pared by 3 bases and J by 7 bases, with 4 bases of the junction left unmatched. The CDR3 length is 15 residues. The CDR3 DNA sequence: TGTGCCAGCAGCTTCCGGACTAGCGGGGGGGGTGAGCAGTACTTC. Protein product: CASSFRTSGGGEQYF.

This clone was observed once. The chain couples TRBV7-9 to TRBJ2-1; 9 nucleotides agree with TRBD2. Germline lookup yields CDR1 SEHNR and CDR2 FQNEAQ (reference sequence). Trimming at V came to 4 bases and at J to 1 base, leaving 8 bases not matched to a gene. This CDR3 region has 17 residues. CDR3 nucleotides: TGTGCCAGCAGCTCAGCCGAGCGGGGGGCTTCCTACAATGAGCAGTTCTTC. Amino acids: CASSSAERGASYNEQFF. The full variable domain, its missing parts supplied by reference TRBV7-9 and TRBJ2-1, is DTGVSQNPRHKITKRGQNVTFRCDPISEHNRLYWYRQTLGQGPEFLTYFQNEAQLEKSRLLSDRFSAERPKGSFSTLEIQRTEQGDSAMYLCASSSAERGASYNEQFFGPGTRLTVL.

The chain carries TRBV5-6 and TRBJ2-3; D unresolved. The germline gives CDR1 SGHDT, CDR2 YYEEEE. The length of the CDR3 is 13 residues. V gave up 4 bases and J gave up 0 bases, with 6 bases separating them. The CDR3 DNA reads TGTGCCAGCAGCCAAGCTAGCACAGATACGCAGTATTTT. As protein: CASSQASTDTQYF. Full variable domain (missing parts from reference TRBV5-6 and TRBJ2-3): DAGVTQSPTHLIKTRGQQVTLRCSPKSGHDTVSWYQQALGQGPQFIFQYYEEEERQRGNFPDRFSGHQFPNYSSELNVNALLLGDSALYLCASSQASTDTQYFGPGTRLTVL.

The chain is built from TRBV5-4 and TRBJ2-5; TRBD2 matches 7 bases. The CDR3 runs 13 residues. V lost 1 base, J lost 5 bases, and 2 bases stayed unmatched. CDR1 is SGHNT and CDR2 is YYREEE in the germline V gene (reference sequence). The CDR3 protein is CASSLKGGETQYF. In DNA form, the CDR3 reads TGTGCCAGCAGCTTGAAGGGAGGGGAGACCCAGTACTTC.

The chain has TRBV6-1 and TRBJ1-5; no clear D. Germline CDR1 MNHNS, CDR2 SASEGT. The CDR3 has 13 residues. V gave up 3 bases and J gave up 3 bases, with 6 bases separating them. Here the CDR3 DNA reads TGTGCCAGCAGTGACGGACTCAATCAGCCCCAGCATTTT. It translates to CASSDGLNQPQHF.

This clone was counted a single time. V and J are TRBV11-3 and TRBJ2-7; 8 positions match TRBD2. Germline V gives CDR1 SGHNT, CDR2 YENEEA. The CDR3 contains 17 residues. V lost 4 bases, J lost 2 bases, and 13 bases stayed unmatched. As DNA, the CDR3 is TGTGCCAGCAGCTGTCCGGGGGGGACCGACTTAGCCTACGAGCAGTACTTC. This codes for CASSCPGGTDLAYEQYF.

The J gene is TRBJ1-2, the V gene TRBV6-1; D remains unclear. Trimming left V 3 bases short and J 4 bases short, with 9 bases between. The CDR3 is made up of 13 amino acids. Germline V gene lookup returns CDR1 MNHNS and CDR2 SASEGT. CDR3 DNA: TGTGCCAGCAGTGAGCGCACAGTCTATGGCTACACCTTC. Amino acid sequence: CASSERTVYGYTF.

The chain combines TRBV12-5 with TRBJ1-3, with 9 bases identical to TRBD1. Trimming removed 6 bases from V and 4 bases from J; junction bases left unmatched: 7. The length of the CDR3 is 15 residues. CDR1 LGHNT and CDR2 FRNRAP come from the germline V gene. As DNA, the CDR3 is TGTGCTAGTGGCTCCGGACAGGGGCAAGGAAACACCATATATTTT. Protein product: CASGSGQGQGNTIYF.

V is TRBV10-1 and J is TRBJ2-7; 10 nucleotides match TRBD1. Trimming at V came to 4 bases and at J to 7 bases, leaving 7 bases not matched to a gene. The germline gives CDR1 WNHNN, CDR2 SYGVQD (reference sequence). The CDR3 length is 14 residues. The CDR3 loop is CASSARDRGWEQYF. For the CDR3, the DNA is TGCGCCAGCAGTGCCCGGGACAGGGGTTGGGAGCAGTACTTC.

Here the CDR3 DNA reads TGTGCCAGTAGGGCCGGGACAGGGGGCTATTACGAGCAGTACTTC. It is translated as CASRAGTGGYYEQYF. The chain uses TRBV19 and TRBJ2-7; 12 bases are shared with TRBD1. V lost 6 bases to trimming and J lost 4 bases; unmatched junction nucleotides: 7. This CDR3 region has 15 residues. Germline CDR1 LNHDA, CDR2 SQIVND (reference sequence). The complete variable domain, with remaining parts taken from reference TRBV19 and TRBJ2-7, reads DGGITQSPKYLFRKEGQNVTLSCEQNLNHDAMYWYRQDPGQGLRLIYYSQIVNDFQKGDIAEGYSVSREKKESFPLTVTSAQKNPTAFYLCASRAGTGGYYEQYFGPGTRLTVT.

This clone has a handful of counts. The V and J genes are TRBV18 and TRBJ2-3, with TRBD2 matching over 16 bases. CDR1 and CDR2 from the germline V gene are KGHSH and LQKENI. V lost 0 bases and J lost 8; bases outside the gene matches: 5. CDR3 length equals 17 residues. CDR3 amino acids: CASSPPGTSGGAVTQYF. The CDR3 DNA is TGTGCCAGCTCACCACCCGGGACTAGCGGGGGGGCCGTTACGCAGTATTTT.

V gene TRBV15 combines with J gene TRBJ1-1, with TRBD1 identical over 7 bases. The germline V gene encodes CDR1 LNHNV and CDR2 YYDKDF (reference sequence). CDR3 length: 16 amino acids. V was pared by 3 bases and J by 7 bases, with 14 bases of the junction left unmatched. DNA for the CDR3: TGTGCCACCAGCAGCCTAGTAAGAACAGGGGCTGGTGAAGCTTTCTTT. As protein: CATSSLVRTGAGEAFF. The whole variable domain, remainder taken from reference TRBV15 and TRBJ1-1, is DAMVIQNPRYQVTQFGKPVTLSCSQTLNHNVMYWYQQKSSQAPKLLFHYYDKDFNNEADTPDNFQSRRPNTSFCFLDIRSPGLGDTAMYLCATSSLVRTGAGEAFFGQGTRLTVV.

This sequence joins TRBV7-3 and TRBJ2-1; D gene uncertain. This CDR3 region has 16 residues. Trimming shortened V by 2 bases and J by 0 bases, and 11 bases separated the two germline ends. In germline, CDR1 is SGHTA, CDR2 FQGTGA. CDR3 protein: CASSLFPPDSYNEQFF. The DNA for the CDR3 is TGTGCCAGCAGCTTATTCCCCCCAGACTCCTACAATGAGCAGTTCTTC.

This clone showed up just a few times. The CDR3 DNA follows: TGTGCCAGCAGCTTTGCCGCTACGGGAGGCTACACCTTC. Amino acid sequence: CASSFAATGGYTF. This chain links TRBV11-2 with TRBJ1-2; no definite D call. Germline V gene data show CDR1 as SGHAT and CDR2 as FQNNGV. Between the trimmed V and J ends, which lost 3 bases and 8 bases, there was a span of 13 bases. The CDR3 is made up of 13 amino acids. Filled out from reference TRBV11-2 and TRBJ1-2, the complete variable domain reads EAGVAQSPRYKIIEKRQSVAFWCNPISGHATLYWYQQILGQGPKLLIQFQNNGVVDDSQLPKDRFSAERLKGVDSTLKIQPAKLEDSAVYLCASSFAATGGYTFGSGTRLTVV.

The gene calls are TRBV9 and TRBJ2-1; a weak D match, TRBD2 (5 bases). Germline V gene lookup returns CDR1 SGDLS and CDR2 YYNGEE. V was trimmed by 7 bases and J by 10 bases, leaving 18 bases between them. The CDR3 is 13 residues long. The CDR3 DNA reads as TGTGCCAGCGGGTCGAGCGGACCGCGGGAGCAGTTCTTC. Its protein is CASGSSGPREQFF. Full variable domain (outside the CDR3, taken from reference TRBV9 and TRBJ2-1): DSGVTQTPKHLITATGQRVTLRCSPRSGDLSVYWYQQSLDQGLQFLIQYYNGEERAKGNILERFSAQQFPDLHSELNLSSLELGDSALYFCASGSSGPREQFFGPGTRLTVL.

This clone was found once. CDR3 sequence (DNA): TGTGCCAGCGGGGGACAGGGGATGAACGAGCAGTACTTC. Translating gives CASGGQGMNEQYF. V is TRBV19 and J is TRBJ2-7; 10 bases fit TRBD1. Germline loops: CDR1 LNHDA, CDR2 SQIVND (reference sequence). V gave up 9 bases and J gave up 5 bases; unmatched junction bases: 7. This CDR3 is built from 13 residues.

The chain has TRBV2 and TRBJ2-1; perhaps TRBD2 as D (7 bases). The CDR3 is 13 amino acids. The V gene's germline CDR1 is SNHLY and CDR2 FYNNEI. V lost 4 bases and J lost 9, with 13 bases in between. In DNA form, the CDR3 reads TGTGCCAGCAGTGGTGGGGGGGCGGGTGAGCAGTTCTTC. Protein: CASSGGGAGEQFF.

The V gene is TRBV30, the J gene TRBJ1-1, with D unresolved. The CDR3 runs to 13 residues. The V end lost 1 base, the J end lost 4 bases, and 10 bases lay between the germline ends. Germline values: CDR1 GTSNPN, CDR2 SVGIG (reference sequence). The CDR3 DNA follows: TGTGCCTGGAGTGGTATGGCCGCCACTGAAGCTTTCTTT. It yields the protein CAWSGMAATEAFF. Based on the CDR3 plus reference TRBV30 and TRBJ1-1, the full variable domain is SQTIHQWPATLVQPVGSPLSLECTVEGTSNPNLYWYRQAAGRGLQLLFYSVGIGQISSEVPQNLSASRPQDRQFILSSKKLLLSDSGFYLCAWSGMAATEAFFGQGTRLTVV.

A word on this clone: Different DNA sequences within this sample yield the same CDR3. V and J are TRBV9 and TRBJ2-1, with D tentatively TRBD2 (5 bases). The CDR3 covers 18 residues. Trimming shortened V by 8 bases and J by 0 bases, and 24 bases separated the two germline ends. Germline V gene lookup returns CDR1 SGDLS and CDR2 YYNGEE. The chain's CDR3 is CASSLPLGMGSSYNEQFF. The CDR3 region has the DNA TGTGCCAGTAGCTTACCCCTTGGGATGGGGAGCTCCTACAATGAGCAGTTCTTC.